This paragraph covers one T cell receptor (beta chain) sequence. The CDR3 extends over 12 amino acids. Trimming stripped 5 bases from V and 2 bases from J, with 5 bases between. The germline V gene has CDR1 SGHVS and CDR2 FQNEAQ. This sample is drawn from a study of blood T cell repertoires in COVID-19. Methods used by the authors: Estimation of nucleated cell counts relied on the amplification of reference gene primers. Sequencing was performed with immunoSEQ multiplex PCR; in TCRdb, only in-frame clones are kept and a portion is missing. D and trimming come from the DNA, and the V and J calls and clone size come from that table. The sample includes 85,000 to 120,000 clones, just under 95% of them seen just once.

The sample was peripheral blood. This clonotype was sampled from a woman in her forties or fifties with COVID-19, enrolled during active disease. This chain links TRBV7-8 with TRBJ2-3, with D uncertain. This CDR3 reads CASSIITDTQYF. CDR3 sequence (DNA): TGTGCCAGCAGCATCATCACAGATACGCAGTATTTT.